The 29 T cell receptor beta chains given below trace back to one sample, sequenced in a study of blood T cells in healthy people across ages. Primers used in a second PCR of roughly 6 to 11 cycles were a sample-barcoded 5' primer and a J-beta primer mix. TCRdb analysed the 5' RACE reads with MiXCR anew, one entry per CDR3 protein. The sample has about 750,000 distinct CDR3 sequences; about 53% are singletons. Input material: blood. The source is a man older than 75 in good health.

This sequence joins TRBV6-6 and TRBJ2-7; D gene ambiguous. Per germline, CDR1 MNHNY and CDR2 SVGAGI (reference sequence). The CDR3 sequence is 12 residues long. V lost 7 bases, J lost 0 bases, and 7 bases lay in between. For the CDR3, the DNA is TGTGCCAGCAACGAATACTCCTACGAGCAGTACTTC. As protein: CASNEYSYEQYF.

The V call is TRBV18, the J call TRBJ2-1; D not certain. The CDR3 spans 13 residues. The germline V gene encodes CDR1 KGHSH and CDR2 LQKENI. V was clipped by 3 bases and J by 7 bases, with 10 bases between them. The CDR3 reads CASSPYPENEQFF. As DNA, the CDR3 is TGTGCCAGCTCACCCTACCCAGAGAATGAGCAGTTCTTC.

The chain combines TRBV5-1 with TRBJ2-7, with 11 bases lining up with TRBD2. The trim removed 4 bases at V and 7 bases at J, leaving 10 bases unmatched. This CDR3 spans 15 amino acids. In germline, CDR1 is SGHRS, CDR2 YFSETQ. The CDR3 nucleotides read TGCGCCAGCAGCGCGTTGACTAGCGGGACGGGGGAGCAGTACTTC. Translation: CASSALTSGTGEQYF.

The chain links TRBV9 to TRBJ2-7; maybe TRBD1 (5 bases). V was shortened by 0 bases and J by 1 base, with 11 bases between the two germline ends. The germline V gene encodes CDR1 SGDLS and CDR2 YYNGEE. The CDR3 contains 15 residues. CDR3 DNA sequence: TGTGCCAGCAGCGTAGGCGTGACAGCATCCTACGAGCAGTACTTC. Translated, it gives CASSVGVTASYEQYF.

The chain combines TRBV5-1 with TRBJ2-5; TRBD2 aligns across 10 bases. Trimming removed 3 bases from V and 3 bases from J; junction bases left unmatched: 8. Germline V lookup: CDR1 SGHRS, CDR2 YFSETQ. The CDR3 consists of 16 residues. CDR3 sequence (DNA): TGCGCCAGCAGCTGGTCCGGGACTAGCGAAGAAGAGACCCAGTACTTC. Translated: CASSWSGTSEEETQYF.

The sample holds a few counts of this clonotype. The chain carries TRBV12-3 or TRBV12-4 and TRBJ1-4; no clear D gene. The germline V and J ends were trimmed by 6 bases and 6 bases, with 8 bases remaining between them. This CDR3 spans 12 amino acids. For the CDR3, the DNA is TGTGCCAGCAGCCCAGATGATGAAAAACTGTTTTTT. Translated, it gives CASSPDDEKLFF.

This clonotype has more than one count but fewer than ten. The chain links TRBV5-1 to TRBJ2-5, with D perhaps TRBD2 (5 bases). CDR1 SGHRS and CDR2 YFSETQ come from the germline V gene. Trimming cost V 2 bases and J 1 base, with 15 bases left between them. This CDR3 has 16 amino acids. The DNA for the CDR3 is TGCGCCAGCAGCTTTGGAGACCCGAGGGCCCAAGAGACCCAGTACTTC. Amino acids: CASSFGDPRAQETQYF.

This chain joins TRBV4-1 and TRBJ2-5; D is ambiguous. The CDR3 spans 12 residues. Germline V gene sequence: CDR1 MGHRA, CDR2 YSYEKL. The ends were cut back, 4 bases at V and 11 bases at J, with 14 bases in the middle. The CDR3 DNA is TGCGCCAGCAGCCGATCAAGAGGTGAGCAGTACTTC. Translating gives CASSRSRGEQYF.

This sequence joins TRBV9 and TRBJ1-2; 8 bases align to TRBD1. J gave up 5 bases and V 0 bases, and 12 bases lay outside the gene matches. Germline values: CDR1 SGDLS, CDR2 YYNGEE. The CDR3 loop spans 17 amino acids. Here the CDR3 reads CASSVEGRQGISYGYTF. CDR3 DNA: TGTGCCAGCAGCGTAGAGGGACGACAGGGGATCAGTTATGGCTACACCTTC.

The chain carries TRBV5-1 and TRBJ2-1; TRBD2 matches at 13 bases. Germline assignment: CDR1 SGHRS and CDR2 YFSETQ. The CDR3 spans 20 residues. The V segment lost 4 bases and the J segment 2 bases; nucleotides outside the gene matches: 15. DNA for the CDR3: TGCGCCAGCAGCGGCAAGCCAGGACTAGCGGGAGAGCCTACCTACAATGAGCAGTTCTTC. Its protein product is CASSGKPGLAGEPTYNEQFF.

The chain employs TRBV29-1 and TRBJ2-3, with 7 bases identical to TRBD1. The CDR3 loop spans 14 amino acids. The ends lost 6 bases at V and 0 bases at J; junction bases unmatched: 6. From germline, CDR1 is SQVTM and CDR2 ANQGSEA. CDR3 residues: CSVKTGQSTDTQYF. The CDR3 DNA reads TGCAGCGTCAAGACGGGACAGAGCACAGATACGCAGTATTTT.

This clonotype was detected only a few times. The rearrangement joins TRBV6-1 to TRBJ1-5, with 10 bases aligning to TRBD1. V was pared by 6 bases and J by 0 bases, with 5 bases of the junction left unmatched. This CDR3 is 16 amino acids long. Germline V CDR1 and CDR2: MNHNS, SASEGT. The CDR3 coding sequence is TGTGCCAGCAGAGCCGGGACAGGGGATAGCAATCAGCCCCAGCATTTT. Its protein product is CASRAGTGDSNQPQHF.

In this sample, this clonotype turned up a few times. The V call is TRBV5-1, the J call TRBJ2-7; D gene uncertain. V lost 0 bases, J lost 3 bases, and 7 bases lay in between. The germline V gene encodes CDR1 SGHRS and CDR2 YFSETQ. The CDR3 covers 13 residues. CDR3 nucleotides: TGCGCCAGCAGCTTGGCAATCAGCTACGAGCAGTACTTC. This gives the protein CASSLAISYEQYF.

The chain links TRBV5-1 to TRBJ2-4; D is ambiguous. The end of the DNA aligns better with TRBJ2-7, so the J call may be wrong. CDR3 length: 13 amino acids. Looked up from germline, CDR1 is SGHRS and CDR2 is YFSETQ. The CDR3 loop reads CASSLAVGNEQYF. The CDR3 DNA is TGCGCCAGCAGCTTGGCCGTGGGGAACGAGCAGTACTTC.

This chain connects TRBV20-1 to TRBJ2-1; D remains ambiguous. This CDR3 is 14 amino acids long. Looked up from germline, CDR1 is DFQATT and CDR2 is SNEGSKA (reference sequence). The V gene lost 6 bases and the J gene lost 5 bases, with 17 bases spanning the gap. CDR3: CSAPDLAFHNEQFF. CDR3 bases: TGCAGTGCGCCAGACCTGGCATTCCACAATGAGCAGTTCTTC.

A few counts support this clonotype. This sequence joins TRBV6-1 and TRBJ2-7; 12 positions match TRBD2. Germline CDR1 and CDR2: MNHNS and SASEGT. The CDR3 has 13 residues. The V and J ends lost 3 bases and 7 bases, in that order; junction bases with no gene match: 1. The CDR3 sequence: CASSDGLAGEQYF. The CDR3 bases are TGTGCCAGCAGTGACGGACTAGCGGGGGAGCAGTACTTC.

This clonotype was counted between two and nine times. V usage is TRBV3-1 and J usage is TRBJ2-1; tentatively, D is TRBD1 or TRBD2 (5 bases each). The germline V gene encodes CDR1 LGHDT and CDR2 YNNKEL (reference sequence). Trimming left V 6 bases short and J 0 bases short, with 15 bases between. The CDR3 sequence is 16 residues long. CDR3 nucleotide sequence: TGTGCCAGCAGTCGCCGTGGGGGTAGCTCCTACAATGAGCAGTTCTTC. Its protein product is CASSRRGGSSYNEQFF.

This clonotype has at least ten counts. The chain uses TRBV7-3 and TRBJ2-3; 8 bases align to TRBD1. Losses at the gene ends were 11 bases for V and 0 bases for J; bases not matched to a gene: 7. This CDR3 is 14 amino acids long. Germline lookup yields CDR1 SGHTA and CDR2 FQGTGA. CDR3 protein: CAGPGTGSTDTQYF. CDR3 in DNA: TGTGCCGGTCCCGGGACAGGTAGCACAGATACGCAGTATTTT.

The chain has TRBV20-1 and TRBJ2-1, with 10 bases aligning to TRBD2. CDR3 length: 15 amino acids. Germline lookup yields CDR1 DFQATT and CDR2 SNEGSKA (reference sequence). With 3 bases clipped from V and 12 bases from J, the junction kept 14 bases outside the gene matches. As DNA, the CDR3 is TGCAGTGCTAGTCGCGGGACTAGCGAGACCGGCGGGCAGTTCTTC. Translated, it gives CSASRGTSETGGQFF.

The genes are TRBV15 and TRBJ1-1, with 8 bases identical to TRBD1. V gave up 0 bases and J gave up 9 bases; unmatched junction bases: 3. Germline CDR1 reads LNHNV; CDR2 reads YYDKDF (reference sequence). CDR3 length: 13 residues. CDR3 coding DNA: TGTGCCACCAGCAGAGATTGGACAGGGAAAGCTTTCTTT. This translates into CATSRDWTGKAFF.

There are a few counts of this clonotype. The chain employs TRBV20-1 and TRBJ1-2, with D maybe TRBD1 (5 bases). CDR3 length equals 14 residues. CDR1 DFQATT and CDR2 SNEGSKA come from the germline V gene (reference sequence). V shed 1 base and J shed 6 bases, with 15 bases lying between them. The DNA for the CDR3 is TGCAGTGCTAGAGTCCAGGGCAGGGTGCATGGCTACACCTTC. Translated: CSARVQGRVHGYTF.

The V and J genes are TRBV27 and TRBJ1-2; D is undetermined. The germline V and J ends were trimmed by 8 bases and 1 base, with 14 bases remaining between them. This CDR3 has 14 amino acids. In germline, CDR1 is MNHEY, CDR2 SMNVEV (reference sequence). This chain's CDR3 is CASRNFENNYGYTF. CDR3 DNA sequence: TGTGCCAGCCGCAACTTTGAGAATAACTATGGCTACACCTTC.

The chain carries TRBV7-9 and TRBJ2-4; the match to TRBD2 covers 9 bases. Gene TRBJ2-7 matches the end of the DNA better, so the J call may be wrong. Germline values: CDR1 SEHNR, CDR2 FQNEAQ (reference sequence). CDR3 length: 12 residues. The CDR3 DNA follows: TGTGCCAGCAGCCATAGCGGGGGCGAGCAGTACTTC. It encodes CASSHSGGEQYF.

This clonotype was detected a few times. The chain is built from TRBV20-1 and TRBJ2-1, with unresolved D. Trimming pared 1 base from V and 7 bases from J, leaving 17 bases between. Germline V gene data show CDR1 as DFQATT and CDR2 as SNEGSKA (reference sequence). The CDR3 covers 15 residues. The CDR3 DNA is TGCAGTGCTAGAGGGGTGGTAGCAGCCCAGAATGAGCAGTTCTTC. Translation: CSARGVVAAQNEQFF.

The chain links TRBV6-1 to TRBJ1-2; D remains ambiguous. V dropped 6 bases and J dropped 4 bases, with 12 bases sitting between them. The CDR3 is 13 residues long. The germline CDR1 and CDR2 sequences are MNHNS and SASEGT. Here the CDR3 reads CASRTGGPYGYTF. The CDR3 coding sequence is TGTGCCAGCAGGACGGGAGGACCCTATGGCTACACCTTC.

This clonotype has just one count. The chain has TRBV11-2 and TRBJ2-4; TRBD2 aligns across 12 bases. The better agreement between TRBJ2-7 and the DNA end casts doubt on the J call. Germline V gene sequence: CDR1 SGHAT, CDR2 FQNNGV. The CDR3 consists of 19 residues. The CDR3 protein is CASSLEGRLAGEMAYEQYF. The CDR3 DNA follows: TGTGCCAGCAGCTTAGAAGGGCGACTAGCGGGAGAAATGGCCTACGAGCAGTACTTC.

V is TRBV5-1 and J is TRBJ2-5; D tentatively reads TRBD1 or TRBD2 (5 bases each). Germline V CDR1 and CDR2: SGHRS, YFSETQ. The CDR3 is made up of 15 amino acids. V lost 4 bases and J 5 bases, leaving 18 bases between the germline ends. CDR3 in amino acids: CASSTFGTLGETQYF. The CDR3 DNA reads TGCGCCAGCAGCACCTTCGGGACCCTCGGGGAGACCCAGTACTTC.

This chain links TRBV29-1 with TRBJ2-7; TRBD2 might be the D (5 bases). Trimming removed 4 bases from V and 4 bases from J, with 11 bases in between. CDR3 size: 12 residues. Germline V gene data show CDR1 as SQVTM and CDR2 as ANQGSEA. This chain's CDR3 is CSVGRRGYEQYF. The CDR3 DNA is TGCAGCGTTGGGCGCCGGGGTTACGAGCAGTACTTC.

The chain carries TRBV20-1 and TRBJ2-1; no clear D gene. The germline V gene encodes CDR1 DFQATT and CDR2 SNEGSKA (reference sequence). The CDR3 covers 12 residues. Trimming took off 2 bases at V and 6 bases at J, with 8 bases between the two ends. The CDR3 DNA is TGCAGTGCTAGACTGGACCCCAATGAGCAGTTCTTC. This gives the protein CSARLDPNEQFF.